This T cell receptor (beta chain) stems from a study of response to subunit inactivated influenza vaccine. The study's findings and limits: After each seasonal influenza vaccination, few new T cells are recruited, the authors suggested.

There are a few counts of this clonotype. Its cognate antigen is unknown. CDR1 and CDR2 from the germline V gene are SGHRS and YFSETQ. With 5 bases clipped from V and 1 base from J, the junction kept 7 bases outside the gene matches. The CDR3 is made up of 15 amino acids. One entry per CDR3 protein, called by TCRdb with MiXCR from the RT-PCR reads. The sample holds 650,000 to 850,000 distinct CDR3 sequences, around 14% seen once. The TCR comes from a man between 45 and 60 years old who received an inactivated influenza vaccine. V is TRBV5-1 and J is TRBJ2-5; TRBD2 matches 8 bases. Sequenced material: PBMCs from blood, taken less than 15 days before vaccination. CDR3 in amino acids: CASRDGTRSQETQYF. The CDR3, as DNA: TGCGCCAGCAGAGACGGGACTAGGTCCCAAGAGACCCAGTACTTC.